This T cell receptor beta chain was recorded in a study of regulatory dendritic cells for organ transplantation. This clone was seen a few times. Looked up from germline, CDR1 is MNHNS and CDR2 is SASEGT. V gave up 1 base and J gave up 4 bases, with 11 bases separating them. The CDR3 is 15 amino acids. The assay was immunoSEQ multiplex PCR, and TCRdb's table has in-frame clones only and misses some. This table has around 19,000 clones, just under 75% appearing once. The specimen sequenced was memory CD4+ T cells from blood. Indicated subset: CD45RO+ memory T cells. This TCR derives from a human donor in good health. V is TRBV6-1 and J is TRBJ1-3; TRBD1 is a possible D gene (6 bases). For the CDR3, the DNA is TGTGCCAGCAGTGAAGTCGGACAGAGGGGAAACACCATATATTTT. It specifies CASSEVGQRGNTIYF.